This T cell receptor (beta chain) came from a study of blood T cell repertoires in COVID-19. Authors' analysis steps: Amplification from reference gene primers served as the basis for estimated nucleated cell counts. Method: immunoSEQ multiplex PCR; TCRdb's copy keeps in-frame clones and lacks some. V and J calls and clone size are those listed in that table; D and trimming were worked out from the DNA. The sample shows roughly 140,000 clones, roughly 80% of them seen only once. The CDR3 totals 14 residues. Germline-derived CDR1 and CDR2 are SGHTA and FQGTGA. V lost 0 bases, J lost 2 bases, and 0 bases stayed unmatched.

The chain couples TRBV7-3 to TRBJ1-2; 7 bases agree with TRBD1. The source of this sequence is a man in his 60s with acute or convalescent COVID-19. The sample taken for sequencing was peripheral blood. The CDR3 coding sequence is TGTGCCAGCAGCTTAACGGGACAGAACTATGGCTACACCTTC. Its protein is CASSLTGQNYGYTF.